This T cell receptor beta chain is from a study of T-cell reconstitution after alpha-beta-depleted transplantation in children. Using unique molecular identifiers, the investigators prepared the TCRbeta library. TCRdb reprocessed the PCR reads via MiXCR and lists one record per CDR3 protein. Here the sample spans about 410,000 distinct CDR3 sequences, about a fifth being singletons. This CDR3 is 15 amino acids long. V lost 0 bases to trimming and J lost 8 bases, with 16 bases between them. The germline CDR1 and CDR2 sequences are LNHNV and YYDKDF (reference sequence). The chain is built from TRBV15 and TRBJ1-1, with D uncertain. This clonotype was sampled from a human donor who donated a stem cell graft to a child with acute myeloid leukemia. The specimen was PBMCs from the stem cell graft donor, collected from the stem cell graft. CDR3 DNA sequence: TGTGCCACCAGCAGAGATGGGAGAGGATCGGGCGAAGCTTTCTTT. Its translation is CATSRDGRGSGEAFF.